The source of this T cell receptor (beta chain) is a study of cytomegalovirus exposure and HLA in healthy donors. In the study overall: Ancestry clustering placed 81% of around 400 genotyped donors in the Caucasian-associated cluster. Study-wide points: In an earlier analysis, about 87% or about 30%: the productive usage of most TCR beta V segments.

The V and J ends lost 7 bases and 4 bases, in that order; junction bases with no gene match: 8. CDR3 length: 15 residues. Germline V CDR1 and CDR2: MDHEN, SYDVKM. In regard to this clone: Its antigen remains unknown.

It was with 60 Vbeta and 13 Jbeta primers that the PCR ran. Methods used by the authors: In a later analysis, tens of millions of unique TCR beta chains included roughly 11 million shared by two or more donors. Assay: immunoSEQ multiplex PCR; the TCRdb copy retains only in-frame clones and omits some. Clone size and the V and J calls come from that table; the DNA yielded D and trimming. The sample lists 130,000 to 150,000 clones, roughly 76% occurring once. This clonotype originated in a man between 18 and 35 years old in good health and CMV-seronegative. This chain links TRBV28 with TRBJ2-1; 9 nucleotides align to TRBD2. Sequencing used PBMCs. CDR3 coding DNA: TGTGCCAGCAACCTAAGCGGGGGGCGGTACAATGAGCAGTTCTTC. It translates to CASNLSGGRYNEQFF.